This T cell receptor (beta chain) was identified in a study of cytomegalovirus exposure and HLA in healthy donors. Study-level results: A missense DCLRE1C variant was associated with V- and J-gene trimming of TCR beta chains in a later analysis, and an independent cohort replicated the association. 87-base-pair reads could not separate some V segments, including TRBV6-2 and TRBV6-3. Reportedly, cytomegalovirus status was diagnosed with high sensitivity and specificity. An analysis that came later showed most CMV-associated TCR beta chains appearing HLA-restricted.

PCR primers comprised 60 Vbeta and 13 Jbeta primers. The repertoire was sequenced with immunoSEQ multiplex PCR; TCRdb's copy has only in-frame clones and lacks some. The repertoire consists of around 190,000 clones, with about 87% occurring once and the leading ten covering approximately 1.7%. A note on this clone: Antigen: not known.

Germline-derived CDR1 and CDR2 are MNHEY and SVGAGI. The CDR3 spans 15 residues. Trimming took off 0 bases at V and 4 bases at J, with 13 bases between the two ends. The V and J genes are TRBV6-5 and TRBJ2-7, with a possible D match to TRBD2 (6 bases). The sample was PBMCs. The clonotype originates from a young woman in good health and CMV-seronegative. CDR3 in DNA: TGTGCCAGCAGTTACTCGAGAGCCGGGGGTTACGAGCAGTACTTC. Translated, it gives CASSYSRAGGYEQYF.